Shown below are 2 T cell receptor beta chains from a single sample sequenced in a study of T cells in Graves' hyperthyroidism and ophthalmopathy. The investigators amplified TCR beta CDR3 regions from RNA transcripts. TCR CDR3 underwent first-round RT-PCR with the HTBI primer set. TCRdb itself ran the multiplex PCR reads through MiXCR, one entry per CDR3 protein. The sample lists 250,000 to 300,000 distinct CDR3 sequences; about 14% were seen once. Sequenced input: blood. Receptor source: a woman between 40 and 55 years old with Graves' hyperthyroidism that later progressed to Graves' ophthalmopathy.

At least ten counts were recorded for this clonotype. The rearrangement uses TRBV30 and TRBJ2-1, with 10 bases that match TRBD2. V lost 5 bases and J lost 3; bases outside the gene matches: 7. Germline V gene sequence: CDR1 GTSNPN, CDR2 SVGIG (reference sequence). CDR3 length equals 15 residues. The CDR3 protein is CAWERTSGFYNEQFF. The CDR3 DNA reads as TGTGCCTGGGAAAGGACTAGCGGCTTCTACAATGAGCAGTTCTTC.

This clonotype came up many times. The rearrangement uses TRBV19 and TRBJ2-7; the match to TRBD2 covers 10 bases. J was trimmed by 3 bases and V by 3 bases; bases with no gene match: 5. Germline values: CDR1 LNHDA, CDR2 SQIVND (reference sequence). This CDR3 region has 15 residues. This CDR3 reads CASSIGLAGVYEQYF. CDR3 coding DNA: TGTGCCAGTAGTATTGGTCTAGCGGGAGTCTACGAGCAGTACTTC.